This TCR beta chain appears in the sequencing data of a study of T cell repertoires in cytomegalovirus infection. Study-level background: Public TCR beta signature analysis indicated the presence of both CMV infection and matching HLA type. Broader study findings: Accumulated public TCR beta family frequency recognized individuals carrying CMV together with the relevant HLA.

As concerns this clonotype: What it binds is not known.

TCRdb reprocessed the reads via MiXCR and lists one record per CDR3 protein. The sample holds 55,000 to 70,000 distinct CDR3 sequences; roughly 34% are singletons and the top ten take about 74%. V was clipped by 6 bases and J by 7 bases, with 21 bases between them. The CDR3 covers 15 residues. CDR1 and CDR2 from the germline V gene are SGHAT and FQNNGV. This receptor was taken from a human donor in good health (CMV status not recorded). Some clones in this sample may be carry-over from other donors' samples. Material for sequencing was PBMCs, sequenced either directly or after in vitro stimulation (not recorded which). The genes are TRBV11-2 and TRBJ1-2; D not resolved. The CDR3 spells CASRPNKARWGGYTF. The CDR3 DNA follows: TGTGCCAGCAGGCCGAACAAGGCGCGATGGGGTGGCTACACCTTC.